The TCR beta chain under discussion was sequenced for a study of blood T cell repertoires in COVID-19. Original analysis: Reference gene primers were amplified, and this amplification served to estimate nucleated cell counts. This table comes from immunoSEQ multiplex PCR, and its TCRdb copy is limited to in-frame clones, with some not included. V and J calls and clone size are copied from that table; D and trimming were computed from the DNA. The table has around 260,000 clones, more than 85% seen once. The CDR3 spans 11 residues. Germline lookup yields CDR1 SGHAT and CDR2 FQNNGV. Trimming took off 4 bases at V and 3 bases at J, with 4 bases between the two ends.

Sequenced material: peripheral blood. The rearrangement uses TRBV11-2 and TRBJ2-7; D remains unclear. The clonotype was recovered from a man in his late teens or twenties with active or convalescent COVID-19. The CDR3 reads CASSYYYEQYF. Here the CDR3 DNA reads TGTGCCAGCAGCTACTACTACGAGCAGTACTTC.